One sample yielded the 13 T cell receptor beta chains listed below, sequenced in a study of T cells in Graves' hyperthyroidism and ophthalmopathy. RNA transcripts provided the source from which TCR beta CDR3 regions were amplified. TCR CDR3 regions were first amplified by RT-PCR with HTBI primers. TCRdb re-called the multiplex PCR reads with MiXCR, one entry per CDR3 protein. The sample consists of about 560,000 distinct CDR3 sequences, 15% to 20% of them appearing once. Sequenced: blood. These TCRs come from a woman aged 18-29 years with Graves' hyperthyroidism.

This clonotype was seen a few times. V is TRBV10-3 and J is TRBJ2-2; TRBD1 matches 10 bases. CDR3 length: 17 amino acids. Germline-derived CDR1 and CDR2 are ENHRY and SYGVKD. Trimming cost V 7 bases and J 5 bases; bases outside gene matches: 13. CDR3 loop: CAITSLQGQGDTGELFF. DNA of the CDR3: TGTGCCATCACTTCCCTCCAAGGACAGGGGGATACCGGGGAGCTGTTTTTT.

This clonotype was detected ten times or more. In nucleotides, the CDR3 is TGCAGTGCACTGAAAGAGACCCAGTACTTC. This sequence encodes CSALKETQYF. This chain links TRBV20-1 with TRBJ2-5; the D is unclear. CDR1 and CDR2 from the germline V gene are DFQATT and SNEGSKA (reference sequence). Trimming removed 6 bases from V and 3 bases from J, with 5 bases in between. CDR3 length: 10 amino acids.

This clonotype was seen ten or more times. The chain has TRBV27 and TRBJ1-1; tentatively, D is TRBD1 (6 bases). Germline V CDR1 and CDR2: MNHEY, SMNVEV (reference sequence). V was clipped by 8 bases and J by 2 bases, with 21 bases between them. The length of the CDR3 is 16 residues. The CDR3 DNA follows: TGTGCCAGCTCCCCCCGCCGGACAGCGATTAACACTGAAGCTTTCTTT. Residues: CASSPRRTAINTEAFF.

The rearrangement links TRBV6-2 or TRBV6-3 to TRBJ2-5, with D uncertain. The CDR3 extends over 14 amino acids. The germline V and J ends were trimmed by 3 bases and 3 bases, with 11 bases remaining between them. Germline V gives CDR1 MNHEY, CDR2 SVGEGT. CDR3 protein: CASSYGSRKETQYF. DNA of the CDR3: TGTGCCAGCAGTTATGGGTCGCGCAAAGAGACCCAGTACTTC.

This clonotype was seen repeatedly, ten times or more. J is TRBJ2-7 and V is TRBV20-1; D remains unclear. Per the germline V gene, CDR1 is DFQATT and CDR2 is SNEGSKA (reference sequence). This CDR3 has 11 residues. V was trimmed by 1 base and J by 3 bases, leaving 4 bases between them. The CDR3 nucleotides read TGCAGTGCTAGAGGAAGCTACGAGCAGTACTTC. It specifies CSARGSYEQYF.

The rearrangement joins TRBV20-1 to TRBJ1-5; D ambiguous. The CDR3 runs 13 residues. Germline CDR1 reads DFQATT; CDR2 reads SNEGSKA (reference sequence). V gave up 3 bases and J gave up 11 bases, with 17 bases separating them. The DNA of the CDR3 is TGCAGTGCTAGGGCCGAGGGAGGGTTTTCCCAGCATTTT. It is translated as CSARAEGGFSQHF.

The rearrangement uses TRBV3-1 and TRBJ2-7; TRBD2 aligns across 7 bases. This CDR3 has 15 amino acids. Germline CDR1 LGHDT, CDR2 YNNKEL (reference sequence). J was trimmed by 5 bases and V by 5 bases; bases with no gene match: 12. The CDR3 DNA reads as TGTGCCAGCAGCGAACCGGGACTATTTCTCCACGAGCAGTACTTC. Protein product: CASSEPGLFLHEQYF.

This clonotype was observed a handful of times. This chain uses TRBV5-6 with TRBJ2-1; 7 bases agree with TRBD2. Germline CDR1 reads SGHDT; CDR2 reads YYEEEE. The CDR3 runs 15 residues. The ends lost 1 base at V and 8 bases at J; junction bases unmatched: 9. The CDR3 sequence is CASSLLGRASDEQFF. CDR3 DNA: TGTGCCAGCAGCTTGTTAGGGAGGGCCTCCGATGAGCAGTTCTTC.

This clonotype was observed a handful of times. The rearrangement joins TRBV9 to TRBJ1-3; D not resolved. Per the germline V gene, CDR1 is SGDLS and CDR2 is YYNGEE. Trimming stripped 3 bases from V and 6 bases from J, with 10 bases between. CDR3 length equals 13 residues. CDR3 sequence reads: CASSEGSANTIYF. CDR3 nucleotides: TGTGCCAGCAGCGAAGGGAGTGCAAACACCATATATTTT.

The chain links TRBV10-3 to TRBJ2-5; D remains unclear. Deletions cut 3 bases from V and 0 bases from J, with 8 bases between. This CDR3 is built from 14 residues. In germline, CDR1 is ENHRY, CDR2 SYGVKD. CDR3 in DNA: TGTGCCATCAGTGAAGGGCCCAACCAAGAGACCCAGTACTTC. Protein product: CAISEGPNQETQYF.

The chain combines TRBV9 with TRBJ2-1; TRBD1 agrees at 9 bases. The CDR3 has 15 amino acids. V was clipped by 3 bases and J by 5 bases; unmatched bases: 6. Germline V CDR1 and CDR2: SGDLS, YYNGEE. The CDR3 DNA follows: TGTGCCAGCAGCGACGGACAGGGGTACCACAATGAGCAGTTCTTC. It is translated as CASSDGQGYHNEQFF.

This chain uses TRBV29-1 with TRBJ2-2, with 7 bases that match TRBD1. V dropped 7 bases and J dropped 2; count of bases not matched to a gene: 4. Germline V gives CDR1 SQVTM, CDR2 ANQGSEA. The CDR3 loop spans 13 amino acids. The CDR3 bases are TGCAGCGGCAGACAGGGTAACACCGGGGAGCTGTTTTTT. Translated: CSGRQGNTGELFF.

This clonotype was recorded at least ten times. This chain uses TRBV20-1 with TRBJ2-1; TRBD2 agrees at 10 bases. The junction had 11 bases not matched to a gene; V was cut back by 3 bases and J by 12 bases. Germline V CDR1 and CDR2: DFQATT, SNEGSKA (reference sequence). This CDR3 is 14 amino acids long. CDR3 in amino acids: CSARGTSALQGQFF. In DNA form, the CDR3 reads TGCAGTGCTAGGGGGACTAGCGCCCTACAAGGGCAGTTCTTC.